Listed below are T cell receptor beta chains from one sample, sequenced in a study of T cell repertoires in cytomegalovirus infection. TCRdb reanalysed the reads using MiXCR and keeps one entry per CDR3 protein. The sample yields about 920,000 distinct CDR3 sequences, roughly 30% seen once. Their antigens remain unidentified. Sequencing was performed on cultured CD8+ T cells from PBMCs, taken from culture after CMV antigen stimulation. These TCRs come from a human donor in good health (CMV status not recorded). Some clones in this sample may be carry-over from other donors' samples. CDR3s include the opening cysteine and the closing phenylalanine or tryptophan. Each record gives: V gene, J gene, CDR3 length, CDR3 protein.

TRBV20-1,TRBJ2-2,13,CSAWKKSTGELFF
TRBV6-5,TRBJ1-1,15,CASSYGTGGNTEAFF
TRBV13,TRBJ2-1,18,CASRGTSGGAFWYNEQFF
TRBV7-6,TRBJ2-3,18,CASSPRTSGGYLTNTQYF
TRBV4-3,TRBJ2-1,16,CASSHLTSGGGNEQFF
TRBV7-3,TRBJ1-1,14,CASSSRRGHLEAFF
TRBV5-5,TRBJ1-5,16,CASSSRQGSGNQPQHF
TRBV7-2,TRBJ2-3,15,CANSTSGGATDTQYF
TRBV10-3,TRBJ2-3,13,CAISEQIADTQYF
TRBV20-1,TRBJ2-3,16,CSARDQQRGATDTQYF
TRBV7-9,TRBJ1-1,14,CASSPRTGNTEAFF
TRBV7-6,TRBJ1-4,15,CASSYTGATNEKLFF
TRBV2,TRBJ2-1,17,CASSEGLDQPSYNEQFF
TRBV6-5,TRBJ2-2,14,CASSYRTAGQELFF
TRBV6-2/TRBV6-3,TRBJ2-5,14,CASSNTGGGETQYF
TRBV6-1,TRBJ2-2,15,CASSEWDRGAGELFF
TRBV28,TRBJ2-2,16,CASSFFVAGRGGELFF
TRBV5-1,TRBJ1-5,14,CASSPWREDQPQHF
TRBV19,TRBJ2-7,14,CASSIRSGLYEQYF
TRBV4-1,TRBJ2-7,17,CASSPMAGTTGTYEQYF
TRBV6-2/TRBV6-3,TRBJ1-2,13,CASSYPTGHGYTF
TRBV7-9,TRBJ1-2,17,CASSLGVGDSRGYGYTF
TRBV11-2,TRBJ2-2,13,CATGGGITGELFF
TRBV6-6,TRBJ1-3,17,CASSYGPGRGHGNTIYF
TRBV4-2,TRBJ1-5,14,CASSQGTGRQPQHF
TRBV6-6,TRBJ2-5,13,CASIAPLQETQYF
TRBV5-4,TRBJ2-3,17,CASSLGGKRGGPDTQYF
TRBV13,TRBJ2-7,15,CASSLAASTGGEQYF
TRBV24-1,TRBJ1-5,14,CATSDIDTNQPQHF
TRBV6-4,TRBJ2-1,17,CASEDGLAGSSYNKQFF
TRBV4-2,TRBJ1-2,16,CASSQDLGGLDYGYTF
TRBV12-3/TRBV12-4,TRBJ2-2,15,CASSPQGLGTGELFF
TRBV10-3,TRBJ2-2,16,CAISEYPDRDTGELFF
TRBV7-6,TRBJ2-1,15,CASSSRDRGRREQFF
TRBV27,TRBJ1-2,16,CANSSQSRAPGNGYTF
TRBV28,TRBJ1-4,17,CASTLGQAKMNKEKLFF
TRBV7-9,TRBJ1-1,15,CASSLTGTGWTEAFF
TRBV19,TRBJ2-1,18,CASSPWASGGSSYNEQFF
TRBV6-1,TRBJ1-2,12,CASPGQGDGYTF
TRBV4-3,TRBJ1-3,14,CASSQEGTGNTIYF
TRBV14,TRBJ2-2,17,CASSQVWDTTNTGELFF
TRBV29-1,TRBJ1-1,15,CSVEGVRTGETEAFF
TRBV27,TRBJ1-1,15,CASSLLTGPTVEAFF